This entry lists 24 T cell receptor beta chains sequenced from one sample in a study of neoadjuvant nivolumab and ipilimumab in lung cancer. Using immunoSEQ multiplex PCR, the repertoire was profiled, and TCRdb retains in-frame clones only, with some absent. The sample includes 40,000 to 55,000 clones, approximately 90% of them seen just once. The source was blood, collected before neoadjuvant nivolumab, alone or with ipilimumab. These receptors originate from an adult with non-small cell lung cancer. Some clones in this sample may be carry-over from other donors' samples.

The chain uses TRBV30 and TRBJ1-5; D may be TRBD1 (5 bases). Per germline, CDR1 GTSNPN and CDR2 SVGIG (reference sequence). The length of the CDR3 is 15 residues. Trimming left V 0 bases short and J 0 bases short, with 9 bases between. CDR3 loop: CAWSVEGYSNQPQHF. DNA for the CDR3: TGTGCCTGGAGTGTTGAGGGGTATAGCAATCAGCCCCAGCATTTT.

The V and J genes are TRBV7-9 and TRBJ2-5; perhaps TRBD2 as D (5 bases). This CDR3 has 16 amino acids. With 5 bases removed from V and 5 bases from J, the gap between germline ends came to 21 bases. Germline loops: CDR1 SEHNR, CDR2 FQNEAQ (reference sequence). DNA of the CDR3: TGTGCCAGCAGCCTATCTCAGACTACCGTGGGGGAGACCCAGTACTTC. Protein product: CASSLSQTTVGETQYF.

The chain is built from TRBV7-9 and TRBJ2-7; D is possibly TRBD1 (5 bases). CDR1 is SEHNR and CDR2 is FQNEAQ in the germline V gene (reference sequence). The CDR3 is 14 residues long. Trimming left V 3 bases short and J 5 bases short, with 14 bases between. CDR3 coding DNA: TGTGCCAGCAGCTTGTCCGCAGGGTCCGACGAGCAGTACTTC. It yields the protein CASSLSAGSDEQYF.

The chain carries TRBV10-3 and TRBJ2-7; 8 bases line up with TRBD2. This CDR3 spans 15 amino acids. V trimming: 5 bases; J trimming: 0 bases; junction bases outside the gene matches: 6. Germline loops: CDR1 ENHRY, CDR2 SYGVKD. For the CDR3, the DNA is TGTGCCATCAGTCTTTCTAGCGGGCCCTCCTACGAGCAGTACTTC. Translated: CAISLSSGPSYEQYF.

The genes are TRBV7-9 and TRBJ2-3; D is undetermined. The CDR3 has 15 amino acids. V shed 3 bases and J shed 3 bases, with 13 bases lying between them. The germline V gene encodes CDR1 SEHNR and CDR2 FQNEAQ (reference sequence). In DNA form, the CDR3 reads TGTGCCAGCAGCTTCGACGTCGTGAGGACAGATACGCAGTATTTT. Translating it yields CASSFDVVRTDTQYF.

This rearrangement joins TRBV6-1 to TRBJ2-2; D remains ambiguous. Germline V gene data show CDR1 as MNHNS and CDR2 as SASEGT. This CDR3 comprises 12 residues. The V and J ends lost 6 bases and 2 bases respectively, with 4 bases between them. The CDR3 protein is CASRSNTGELFF. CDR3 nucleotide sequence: TGTGCCAGCAGGTCTAACACCGGGGAGCTGTTTTTT.

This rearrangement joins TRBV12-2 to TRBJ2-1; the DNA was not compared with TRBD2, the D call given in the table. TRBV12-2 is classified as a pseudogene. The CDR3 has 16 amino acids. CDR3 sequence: CASRPGLAGGYNEQFF. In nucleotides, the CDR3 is TGTGCAAGTCGCCCCGGACTAGCGGGGGGCTACAATGAGCAGTTCTTC.

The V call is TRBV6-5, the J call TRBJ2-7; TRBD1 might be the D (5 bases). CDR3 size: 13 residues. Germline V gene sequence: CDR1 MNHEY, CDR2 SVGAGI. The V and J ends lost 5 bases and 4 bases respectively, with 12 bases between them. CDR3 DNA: TGTGCCAGCAGTCCCCGACAGAATTACGAGCAGTACTTC. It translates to CASSPRQNYEQYF.

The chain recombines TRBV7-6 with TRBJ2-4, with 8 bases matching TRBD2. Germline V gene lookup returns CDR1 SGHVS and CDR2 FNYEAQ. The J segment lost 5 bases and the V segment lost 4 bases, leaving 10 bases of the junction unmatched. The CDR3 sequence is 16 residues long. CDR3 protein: CASSSPASGPENIQYF. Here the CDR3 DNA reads TGTGCCAGCAGCTCCCCGGCTAGCGGGCCCGAAAACATTCAGTACTTC.

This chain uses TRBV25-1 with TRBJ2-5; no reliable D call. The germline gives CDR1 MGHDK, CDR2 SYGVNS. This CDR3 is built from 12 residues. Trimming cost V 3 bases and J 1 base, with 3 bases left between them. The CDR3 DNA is TGTGCCAGCAGTGAGGCCCAAGAGACCCAGTACTTC. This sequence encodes CASSEAQETQYF.

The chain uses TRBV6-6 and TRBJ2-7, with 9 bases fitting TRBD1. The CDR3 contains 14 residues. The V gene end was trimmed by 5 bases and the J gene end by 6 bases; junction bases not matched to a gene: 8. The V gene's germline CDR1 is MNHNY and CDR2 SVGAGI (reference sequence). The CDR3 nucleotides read TGTGCCAGCAGTCTACAGGGGGCGGTCTCCGAGCAGTACTTC. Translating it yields CASSLQGAVSEQYF.

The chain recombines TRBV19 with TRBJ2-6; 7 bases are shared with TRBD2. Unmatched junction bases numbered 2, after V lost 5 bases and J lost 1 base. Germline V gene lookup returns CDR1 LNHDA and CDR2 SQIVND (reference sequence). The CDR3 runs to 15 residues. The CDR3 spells CASSEGGSGANVLTF. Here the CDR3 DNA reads TGTGCCAGTAGTGAGGGAGGGTCTGGGGCCAACGTCCTGACTTTC.

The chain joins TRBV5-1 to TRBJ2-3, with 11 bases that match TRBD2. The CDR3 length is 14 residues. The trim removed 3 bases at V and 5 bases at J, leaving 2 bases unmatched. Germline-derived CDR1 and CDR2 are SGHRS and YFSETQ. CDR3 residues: CASSWGLAEDTQYF. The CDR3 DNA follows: TGCGCCAGCAGCTGGGGACTAGCGGAAGATACGCAGTATTTT.

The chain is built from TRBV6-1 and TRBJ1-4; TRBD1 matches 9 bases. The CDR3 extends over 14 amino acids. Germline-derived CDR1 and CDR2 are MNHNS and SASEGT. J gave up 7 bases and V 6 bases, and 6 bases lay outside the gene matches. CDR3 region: CASRRGQGGEKLFF. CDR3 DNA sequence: TGTGCCAGCAGGAGGGGACAGGGAGGTGAAAAACTGTTTTTT.

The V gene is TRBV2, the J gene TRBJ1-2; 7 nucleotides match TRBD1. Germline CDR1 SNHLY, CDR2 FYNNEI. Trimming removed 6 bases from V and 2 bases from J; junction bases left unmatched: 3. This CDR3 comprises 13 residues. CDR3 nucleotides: TGTGCCAGCAGCCGGGACAGCAACTATGGCTACACCTTC. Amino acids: CASSRDSNYGYTF.

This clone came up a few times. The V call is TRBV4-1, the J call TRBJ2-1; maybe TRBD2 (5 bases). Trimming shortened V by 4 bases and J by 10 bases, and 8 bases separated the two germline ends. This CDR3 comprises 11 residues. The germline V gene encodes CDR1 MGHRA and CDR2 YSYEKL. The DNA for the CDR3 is TGCGCCAGCAGCCTAGAGCGGGAGCAGTTCTTC. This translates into CASSLEREQFF.

CDR3 sequence reads: CASSLGDGVNIQYF. CDR3 nucleotide sequence: TGCGCCAGCAGCTTGGGCGACGGGGTAAACATTCAGTACTTC. The chain employs TRBV5-1 and TRBJ2-4; tentatively, D is TRBD2 (5 bases). V lost 0 bases to trimming and J lost 6 bases, with 10 bases between them. The CDR3 length is 14 residues. Germline CDR1 is SGHRS and CDR2 is YFSETQ.

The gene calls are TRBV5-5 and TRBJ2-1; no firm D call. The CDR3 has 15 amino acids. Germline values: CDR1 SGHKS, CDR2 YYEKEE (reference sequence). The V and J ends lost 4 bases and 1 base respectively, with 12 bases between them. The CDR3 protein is CASSLGPGSYNEQFF. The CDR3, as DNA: TGTGCCAGCAGCCTAGGCCCCGGGTCCTACAATGAGCAGTTCTTC.

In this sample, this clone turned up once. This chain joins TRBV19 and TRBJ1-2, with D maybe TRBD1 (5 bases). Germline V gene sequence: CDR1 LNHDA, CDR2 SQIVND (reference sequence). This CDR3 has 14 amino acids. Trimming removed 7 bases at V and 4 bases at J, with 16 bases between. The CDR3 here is CASTKGRVGYGYTF. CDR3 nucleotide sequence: TGTGCCAGTACCAAAGGCAGGGTAGGCTATGGCTACACCTTC.

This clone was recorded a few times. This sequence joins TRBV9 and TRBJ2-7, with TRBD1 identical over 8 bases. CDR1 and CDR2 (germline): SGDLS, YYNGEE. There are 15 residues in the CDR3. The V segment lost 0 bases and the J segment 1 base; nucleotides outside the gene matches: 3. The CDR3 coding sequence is TGTGCCAGCAGCGTAGGGACAGGGAATTCCTACGAGCAGTACTTC. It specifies CASSVGTGNSYEQYF. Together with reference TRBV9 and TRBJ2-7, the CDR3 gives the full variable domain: DSGVTQTPKHLITATGQRVTLRCSPRSGDLSVYWYQQSLDQGLQFLIQYYNGEERAKGNILERFSAQQFPDLHSELNLSSLELGDSALYFCASSVGTGNSYEQYFGPGTRLTVT.

This chain's CDR3 is CASSLRAGGPETQYF. CDR3 coding DNA: TGTGCCAGCAGCTTACGAGCGGGAGGGCCAGAGACCCAGTACTTC. The rearrangement joins TRBV7-2 to TRBJ2-5; TRBD2 matches at 10 bases. CDR1 and CDR2 (germline): SGHTA, FQGNSA. With V trimmed by 2 bases and J by 4 bases, 4 bases remained unmatched. This CDR3 spans 15 amino acids.

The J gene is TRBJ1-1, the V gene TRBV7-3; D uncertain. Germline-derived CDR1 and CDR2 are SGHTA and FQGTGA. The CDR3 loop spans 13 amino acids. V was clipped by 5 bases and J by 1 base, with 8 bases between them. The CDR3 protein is CASSQQRNTEAFF. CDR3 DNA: TGTGCCAGCAGCCAACAGCGGAACACTGAAGCTTTCTTT.

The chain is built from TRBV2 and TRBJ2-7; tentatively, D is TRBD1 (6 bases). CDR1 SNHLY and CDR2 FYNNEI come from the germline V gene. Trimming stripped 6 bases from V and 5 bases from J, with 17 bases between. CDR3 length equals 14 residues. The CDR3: CASRIIQGKNEQYF. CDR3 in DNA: TGTGCCAGCAGAATCATTCAGGGGAAGAACGAGCAGTACTTC.

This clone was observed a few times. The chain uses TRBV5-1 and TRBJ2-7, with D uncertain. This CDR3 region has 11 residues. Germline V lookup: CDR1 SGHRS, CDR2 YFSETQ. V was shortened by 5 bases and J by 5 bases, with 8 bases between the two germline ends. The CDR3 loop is CASRQDHEQYF. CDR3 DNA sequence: TGCGCCAGCAGGCAAGACCACGAGCAGTACTTC.